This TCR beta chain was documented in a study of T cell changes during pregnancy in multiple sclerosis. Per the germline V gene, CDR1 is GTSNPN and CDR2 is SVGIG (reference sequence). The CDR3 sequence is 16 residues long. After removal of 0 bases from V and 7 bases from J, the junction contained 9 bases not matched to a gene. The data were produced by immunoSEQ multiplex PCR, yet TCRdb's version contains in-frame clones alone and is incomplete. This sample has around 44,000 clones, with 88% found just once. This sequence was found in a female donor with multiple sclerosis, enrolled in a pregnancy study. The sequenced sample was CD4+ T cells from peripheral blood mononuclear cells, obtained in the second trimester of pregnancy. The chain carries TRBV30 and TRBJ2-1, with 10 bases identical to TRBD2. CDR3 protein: CAWSVRRLAGGNEQFF. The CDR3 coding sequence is TGTGCCTGGAGTGTAAGGCGGTTAGCGGGAGGAAATGAGCAGTTCTTC.